This T cell receptor (beta chain) was captured in a study of OX40 agonist ivuxolimab in advanced cancers. As for the study in general: Melanoma, hepatocellular carcinoma, head and neck or renal cell cancer occurred in dose-escalation patients.

Assay used: immunoSEQ multiplex PCR; TCRdb lists only in-frame clones, some missing. The sample lists 60,000 or so clones; less than 90% were seen once. Notes on this clone: Its matching antigen is unknown.

Study observations and caveats: Low normalized T-cell clonal expansion was also seen in some nonresponders. The work left the antigen specificity of expanded peripheral T cells undetermined.

J lost 0 bases, V lost 3 bases, and 11 bases had no gene match. This CDR3 has 18 amino acids. CDR1 is LNHDA, CDR2 SQIVND, per germline (reference sequence). With autoimmune disease history or systemic immunosuppression, patients were excluded. The J gene is TRBJ1-5, the V gene TRBV19, with 7 bases matching TRBD1. The sample here was CD4+ or CD8+ T cells sorted from blood, taken in a trial of the OX40 agonist ivuxolimab. The receptor comes from an adult with an advanced solid tumor such as melanoma, head and neck, liver or kidney cancer. The CDR3 sequence is CASSIGFDRAPSNQPQHF. As DNA, the CDR3 is TGTGCCAGTAGTATCGGGTTCGACAGGGCCCCTAGCAATCAGCCCCAGCATTTT. The whole variable domain, filled in from reference TRBV19 and TRBJ1-5, reads DGGITQSPKYLFRKEGQNVTLSCEQNLNHDAMYWYRQDPGQGLRLIYYSQIVNDFQKGDIAEGYSVSREKKESFPLTVTSAQKNPTAFYLCASSIGFDRAPSNQPQHFGDGTRLSIL.